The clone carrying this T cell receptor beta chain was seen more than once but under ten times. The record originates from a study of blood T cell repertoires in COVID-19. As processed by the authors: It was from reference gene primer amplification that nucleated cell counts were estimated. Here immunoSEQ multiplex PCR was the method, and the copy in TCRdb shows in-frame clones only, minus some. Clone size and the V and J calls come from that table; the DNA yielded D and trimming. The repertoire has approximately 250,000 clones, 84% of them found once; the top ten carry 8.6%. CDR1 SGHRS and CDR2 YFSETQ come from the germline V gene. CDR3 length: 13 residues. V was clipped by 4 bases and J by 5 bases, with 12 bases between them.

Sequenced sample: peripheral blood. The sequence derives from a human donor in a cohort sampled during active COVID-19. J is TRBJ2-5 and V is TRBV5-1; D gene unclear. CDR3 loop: CASSPPVWETQYF. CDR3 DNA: TGCGCCAGCAGCCCCCCGGTATGGGAGACCCAGTACTTC.